The rows below give T cell receptor beta chains drawn from one sample of a study of cytomegalovirus exposure and HLA in healthy donors. Only in-frame clones appear in the TCRdb table, and some are missing; sequencing was by immunoSEQ multiplex PCR. The sample has some 150,000 clones; around 80% are singletons. Sequenced: PBMCs. All receptors derive from a man younger than 35 in good health and CMV-seropositive. CDR3s include the opening cysteine and the closing phenylalanine or tryptophan. D genes are given only for firm matches. Part of the rows lack a size; the others show once, few, many or a class for expanded clones.

V,size,D,J,DNA,CDR3
TRBV28,-,-,TRBJ2-6,TGTGCCAGCGGACAGATCTCGTCGGGCTCTGGGGCCAACGTCCTGACTTTC,CASGQISSGSGANVLTF
TRBV30,-,TRBD1,TRBJ2-1,TGTGCCCTGGGACAGTGCTGGCGGTTCTTC,CALGQCWRFF
TRBV25-1,few,-,TRBJ1-1,TGTGCCAGCAGCAGGGAGGAGGACACTGAAGCTTTCTTT,CASSREEDTEAFF
TRBV5-1,-,TRBD2,TRBJ2-1,TGCGCCAGTAGTAGACTAGCGAACTCCTACAATGAGCAGTTCTTC,CASSRLANSYNEQFF
TRBV19,-,-,TRBJ2-7,TGTGCCAGTAGTGGGAGGATTCCCTACGAGCAGTACTTC,CASSGRIPYEQYF
TRBV28,-,TRBD1,TRBJ2-7,TGTGCCAGCAGTACTCCGGGACAGGGTCGCGAGCAGTACTTC,CASSTPGQGREQYF
TRBV5-1,-,TRBD1,TRBJ1-1,TGCGCCAGCAGCCTGGGACAGAAGAACACTGAAGCTTTCTTT,CASSLGQKNTEAFF
TRBV30,-,-,TRBJ2-6,TGTGCCTGGAGTGGTAGGCAGGGGCTCCCTTTCTCTGGGGCCAACGTCCTGACTTTC,CAWSGRQGLPFSGANVLTF
TRBV6-5,-,-,TRBJ2-3,TGTGCCAGCAGCTACACTTACACAGATACGCAGTATTTT,CASSYTYTDTQYF
TRBV19,-,TRBD2,TRBJ2-7,TGTGCCAGTAGGGGCCCACTAGCGGGTCACTACGAGCAGTACTTC,CASRGPLAGHYEQYF
TRBV4-1,-,TRBD1,TRBJ1-2,TGCGCCAGCAGCCAACAGGGGGGAGGCTATGGCTACACCTTC,CASSQQGGGYGYTF
TRBV5-1,-,TRBD2,TRBJ2-2,TGCGCCAGCAGCTTCATACGACCGGGACTAGTGGTGAAAGGGGCCGGGGAGCTGTTTTTT,CASSFIRPGLVVKGAGELFF
TRBV5-1,-,TRBD2,TRBJ2-1,TGCGCCAGCAGCCCTACTAGCGGATCCTACAATGAGCAGTTCTTC,CASSPTSGSYNEQFF
TRBV9,-,-,TRBJ2-5,TGTGCCAGCAGCGTAGCTCCAGATCAAGAGACCCAGTACTTC,CASSVAPDQETQYF
TRBV28,few,-,TRBJ1-1,TGTGCCAGCAACTCTCCGGGACAGAACACTGAAGCTTTCTTT,CASNSPGQNTEAFF
TRBV19,-,-,TRBJ2-4,TGTGCCAGTAGTATATCCGGGTGGCGAGAAAACATTCAGTACTTC,CASSISGWRENIQYF
TRBV5-1,-,TRBD1,TRBJ2-7,TGCGCCAGCAGCTTGGACAGGACAGGGGTTTACGAGCAGTACTTC,CASSLDRTGVYEQYF
TRBV10-2,-,TRBD1,TRBJ1-2,TGCGCCAGCAGTGCAGGCAAAGGGGGCTCGGCCGGCTACACCTTC,CASSAGKGGSAGYTF
TRBV6-5,once,-,TRBJ2-1,TGTGCCAGCACCAAAGTAGGGGAATCCTACAATGAGCAGTTCTTC,CASTKVGESYNEQFF
TRBV5-1,-,-,TRBJ2-7,TGCGCCAGCAGCTTGGGCCCTAGGGGGGGACAGGACGAGCAGTACTTC,CASSLGPRGGQDEQYF
TRBV19,-,-,TRBJ2-7,TGTGCCAGTAGTATCACGAACGTAGCGGACGAGCAGTACTTC,CASSITNVADEQYF
TRBV2,-,-,TRBJ1-1,TGTGCCGGAGTGAACCGAGGGGGCACTGAAGCTTTCTTT,CAGVNRGGTEAFF
TRBV5-5,-,-,TRBJ1-1,TGTGCCAGCAGCTTTACGGGTACTGAAGCTTTCTTT,CASSFTGTEAFF
TRBV27,once,TRBD2,TRBJ2-7,TGTGCCAGCAGATCTAGCGGGAGTGGCGAGCAGTACTTC,CASRSSGSGEQYF
TRBV28,once,TRBD1,TRBJ1-1,TGTGCCAGCGCTAGACAGGGTGGCACTGAAGCTTTCTTT,CASARQGGTEAFF
TRBV6-5,-,TRBD1,TRBJ2-7,TGTGCCAGCAGCCTGACAGGGGCCGTTTACGAGCAGTACTTC,CASSLTGAVYEQYF
TRBV27,-,-,TRBJ2-3,TGTGCCAGCAGCACTCAAGATACGCAGTATTTT,CASSTQDTQYF
TRBV19,-,-,TRBJ1-4,TGTGCCAGTAGTATAGGAACCCCCGGGGTCGGAGAAAAACTGTTTTTT,CASSIGTPGVGEKLFF
TRBV6-1,-,TRBD1,TRBJ1-5,TGTGCCAGCAGTTCCACAGGGGTCTCGAATCAGCCCCAGCATTTT,CASSSTGVSNQPQHF
TRBV6-4,-,-,TRBJ2-1,TGTGCCAGCAGTGACATGCCCGGTGGGCCGAGTGAGCAGTTCTTC,CASSDMPGGPSEQFF
TRBV29-1,-,-,TRBJ2-7,TGCAGCGCGCTGACCGGGGGAGAGGGGCTCTACGAGCAGTACTTC,CSALTGGEGLYEQYF
TRBV4-2,-,TRBD1,TRBJ2-2,TGTGCCAGCAGCCCCCGTACAGGGGGCCGAACCGGGGAGCTGTTTTTT,CASSPRTGGRTGELFF
TRBV11-2,-,TRBD1,TRBJ1-2,TGTGCCAGCAGCGGCTCGGACAGGGCCCTCTATGGCTACACCTTC,CASSGSDRALYGYTF
TRBV18,-,TRBD1,TRBJ1-1,TGTGCCAGCTCACCCCAGGGGGTCTCTGAAGCTTTCTTT,CASSPQGVSEAFF
TRBV4-1,-,TRBD1,TRBJ2-7,TGCGCCAGCAGCCAAGGGACAGGGGGAGGCGAGCAGTACTTC,CASSQGTGGGEQYF
TRBV6-5,-,-,TRBJ1-3,TGTGCCAGCAGTTATCAGGGGCCTGGAAACACCATATATTTT,CASSYQGPGNTIYF
TRBV27,-,TRBD1,TRBJ1-1,TGTGCCAGCAGGTCACAGGGGGCATCGGAAGCTTTCTTT,CASRSQGASEAFF
TRBV10-3,few,-,TRBJ1-5,TGTGCCATCAGTGAGTCAGGCGGGGGACGGGGGGTGCCCCAGCATTTT,CAISESGGGRGVPQHF
TRBV19,-,-,TRBJ2-3,TGTGCCACCCGGGAATCTAGCGAATCAGATACGCAGTATTTT,CATRESSESDTQYF
TRBV27,-,TRBD1,TRBJ2-3,TGTGCCAGCAGTTCTCCTCCGGGACAGGGTGGCACAGATACGCAGTATTTT,CASSSPPGQGGTDTQYF
TRBV28,few,TRBD2,TRBJ2-7,TGTGCCAGCAGTTCGCCCTCTTTAGCGGGAGGGGGAAAGTACTTC,CASSSPSLAGGGKYF
TRBV7-9,once,-,TRBJ2-1,TGTGCCAGCAGTTACAGCCTCCTCTCCTCCTACAATGAGCAGTTCTTC,CASSYSLLSSYNEQFF
TRBV5-4,-,-,TRBJ2-7,TGTGCCAGCAGCCATGGCGGGGGCGGCGACTACGAGCAGTACTTC,CASSHGGGGDYEQYF
TRBV28,-,-,TRBJ1-5,TGTGCCAGCAGACTGGGACTACTGGGCAATCAGCCCCAGCATTTT,CASRLGLLGNQPQHF
TRBV7-9,-,TRBD1,TRBJ1-1,TGTGCCAGCAGCCCCAAGGACAGGGCGTGGGATACTGAAGCTTTCTTT,CASSPKDRAWDTEAFF
TRBV28,-,-,TRBJ2-7,TGTGCCAGCAAACAGTCCTACGAGCAGTACTTC,CASKQSYEQYF
TRBV7-9,-,-,TRBJ1-1,TGTGCCAGCAGCTTCCCAGGGGCCGACACTGAAGCTTTCTTT,CASSFPGADTEAFF
TRBV5-1,-,-,TRBJ2-2,TGCGCCAGCAGCTTAGGGGGCACCGGGGAGCTGTTTTTT,CASSLGGTGELFF
TRBV28,-,-,TRBJ2-7,TGTGCCAGCAGTTTACGGGGGATGTACGAGCAGTACTTC,CASSLRGMYEQYF
TRBV10-1,-,TRBD1,TRBJ1-5,TGCGCCAGTCCATCACTTTGGACAGGGGGCGATCAGCCCCAGCATTTT,CASPSLWTGGDQPQHF
TRBV19,-,TRBD1,TRBJ1-1,TGTGCCAGTAGTACACAGGGGGTGAACACTGAAGCTTTCTTT,CASSTQGVNTEAFF
TRBV6-1,few,-,TRBJ2-7,TGTGCCAGCAGTGGGGAGGGAGGGACAGGCTACGAGCAGTACTTC,CASSGEGGTGYEQYF
TRBV4-1,-,TRBD2,TRBJ2-1,TGCGCCAGCAGCCAAGTCGGGCTAGCGGGAGGGCCTGGAAATGAGCAGTTCTTC,CASSQVGLAGGPGNEQFF
TRBV27,-,TRBD1,TRBJ1-2,TGTGCCAGCAGTTTACGACAGGGTAACGGCTACACCTTC,CASSLRQGNGYTF
TRBV7-9,-,-,TRBJ2-1,TGTGCCAGCAGCTCAGGACTCAAGCTCGGTGAGCAGTTCTTC,CASSSGLKLGEQFF
TRBV13,-,-,TRBJ1-4,TGTGCCAGCAGCCTCCGGGGGAGGGGTGCAACTAATGAAAAACTGTTTTTT,CASSLRGRGATNEKLFF
TRBV30,-,TRBD1,TRBJ2-7,TGTGCCTGGAGGTCAGGGGGCGGAACCTACGAGCAGTACTTC,CAWRSGGGTYEQYF
TRBV6-1,once,-,TRBJ1-4,TGTGCCACCCGGGAGGAACCTAATGAAAAACTGTTTTTT,CATREEPNEKLFF
TRBV5-1,-,TRBD1,TRBJ2-5,TGCGCCAGCAGCGTCGGGACAGGTAGTGGGGAGACCCAGTACTTC,CASSVGTGSGETQYF
TRBV7-2,-,TRBD2,TRBJ2-7,TGTGCCAGCAGACTAGCGCTAGTCTACGAGCAGTACTTC,CASRLALVYEQYF